The table lists the clone carrying this T cell receptor beta chain with a count of one. Its cognate antigen is unknown. This was a deep-level run. Using immunoSEQ multiplex PCR, the repertoire was profiled, and TCRdb retains in-frame clones only, with some absent. The table has some 2,100,000 clones, almost 96% seen once; the top ten hold more than 0.1%. These data come from a study of shared clonotypes between healthy human individuals. The study, taken as a whole, reports: The small donor group covered limited genetic and exposure diversity.

The donors were adults (healthy and HIV-negative) with no recent acute infections or vaccinations. Donors comprised only Caucasian adults living in Nashville, Tennessee. The germline CDR1 and CDR2 sequences are MDHEN and SYDVKM. V was shortened by 4 bases and J by 7 bases, with 14 bases between the two germline ends. The CDR3 is 15 residues long. The TCR originated in a man younger than 30 in good health. The J gene is TRBJ1-6, the V gene TRBV28, with D possibly matching TRBD1 (5 bases). The specimen sequenced was naive CD4+ T cells sorted from blood. This sample's subset: CD45RA+ positively selected. The CDR3 DNA is TGTGCCAGCAGTTCGCAGGGTTTCCTCAATTCACCCCTCCACTTT. Protein product: CASSSQGFLNSPLHF. Combining the CDR3 with reference TRBV28 and TRBJ1-6 gives the whole variable domain DVKVTQSSRYLVKRTGEKVFLECVQDMDHENMFWYRQDPGLGLRLIYFSYDVKMKEKGDIPEGYSVSREKKERFSLILESASTNQTSMYLCASSSQGFLNSPLHFGNGTRLTVT.